The present TCR beta chain was sequenced within a study of T cell responses to AZD1222 COVID-19 vaccine. Study results and limitations: Spike regions recognized by vaccine-associated CD4 TCRs spanned the protein, led by 160-218 and 743-854.

About this clone itself: What it recognizes is unknown.

Germline CDR1 reads DFQATT; CDR2 reads SNEGSKA (reference sequence). V was pared by 6 bases and J by 4 bases, with 9 bases between. CDR3 size: 11 residues. Produced via immunoSEQ multiplex PCR; TCRdb's table is partial and in-frame only. The sample includes tens of thousands of clones, approximately 86% of them seen just once. This chain links TRBV20-1 with TRBJ2-5; perhaps TRBD1 as D (5 bases). Here the sequenced sample was peripheral blood, taken on day 0 of MenACWY control vaccination. The receptor comes from an adult in good health. The CDR3 region is CSAGQGETQYF. DNA for the CDR3: TGCAGTGCCGGACAAGGAGAGACCCAGTACTTC.